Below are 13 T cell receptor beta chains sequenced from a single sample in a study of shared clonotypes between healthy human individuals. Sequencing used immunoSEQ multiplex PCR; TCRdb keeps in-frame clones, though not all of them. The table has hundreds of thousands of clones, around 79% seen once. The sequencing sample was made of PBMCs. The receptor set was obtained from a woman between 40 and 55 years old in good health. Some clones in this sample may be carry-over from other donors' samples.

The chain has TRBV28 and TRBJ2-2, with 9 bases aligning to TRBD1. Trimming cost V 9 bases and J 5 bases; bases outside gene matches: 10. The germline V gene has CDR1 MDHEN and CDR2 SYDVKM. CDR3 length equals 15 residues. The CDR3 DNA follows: TGTGCCAGGATTCGATACAGGGGGCAGACCGGGGAGCTGTTTTTT. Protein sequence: CARIRYRGQTGELFF.

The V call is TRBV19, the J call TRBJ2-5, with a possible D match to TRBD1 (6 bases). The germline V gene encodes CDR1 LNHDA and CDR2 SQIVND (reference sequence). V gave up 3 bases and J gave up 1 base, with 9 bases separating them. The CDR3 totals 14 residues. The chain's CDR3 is CASSIGDIQETQYF. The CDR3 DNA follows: TGTGCCAGTAGTATCGGGGACATCCAAGAGACCCAGTACTTC.

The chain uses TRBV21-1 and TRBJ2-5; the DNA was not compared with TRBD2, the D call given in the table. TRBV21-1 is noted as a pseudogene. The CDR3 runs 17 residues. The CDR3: CASSKGGGVVGQETQYF. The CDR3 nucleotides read TGTGCCAGCAGCAAAGGTGGAGGGGTAGTCGGCCAAGAGACCCAGTACTTC.

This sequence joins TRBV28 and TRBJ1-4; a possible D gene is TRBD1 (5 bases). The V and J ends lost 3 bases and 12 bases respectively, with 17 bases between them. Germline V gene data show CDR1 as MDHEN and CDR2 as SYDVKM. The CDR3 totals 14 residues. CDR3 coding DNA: TGTGCCAGCAGTTTCGATGGGTGGGGGGAGGAACTGTTTTTT. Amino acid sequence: CASSFDGWGEELFF.

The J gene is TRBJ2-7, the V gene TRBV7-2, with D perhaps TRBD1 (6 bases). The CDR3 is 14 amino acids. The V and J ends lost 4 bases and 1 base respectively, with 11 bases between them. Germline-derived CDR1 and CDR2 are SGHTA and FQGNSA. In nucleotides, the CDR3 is TGTGCCAGCAGCTCCGGGACAAATTCCTACGAGCAGTACTTC. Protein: CASSSGTNSYEQYF.

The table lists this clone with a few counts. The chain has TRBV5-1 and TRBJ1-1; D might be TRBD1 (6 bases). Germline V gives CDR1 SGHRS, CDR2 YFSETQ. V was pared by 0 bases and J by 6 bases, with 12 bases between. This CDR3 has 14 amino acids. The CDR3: CASSLEAGVAEAFF. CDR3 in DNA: TGCGCCAGCAGCTTGGAGGCAGGGGTGGCTGAAGCTTTCTTT.

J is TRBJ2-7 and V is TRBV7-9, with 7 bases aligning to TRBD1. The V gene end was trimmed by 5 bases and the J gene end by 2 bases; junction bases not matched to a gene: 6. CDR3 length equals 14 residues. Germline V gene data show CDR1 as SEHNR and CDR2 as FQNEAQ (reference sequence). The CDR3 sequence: CASSPAQGPYEQYF. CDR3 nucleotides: TGTGCCAGCAGCCCAGCACAGGGGCCCTACGAGCAGTACTTC.

The CDR3, as DNA: TGTGCCAGCAAACGGGACGGCGGCTTCTATGGCTACACCTTC. This gives the protein CASKRDGGFYGYTF. The V gene is TRBV2, the J gene TRBJ1-2, with D possibly TRBD1 on 5 matching bases. V gave up 7 bases and J gave up 4 bases, with 16 bases separating them. Germline V gives CDR1 SNHLY, CDR2 FYNNEI. CDR3 length: 14 residues.

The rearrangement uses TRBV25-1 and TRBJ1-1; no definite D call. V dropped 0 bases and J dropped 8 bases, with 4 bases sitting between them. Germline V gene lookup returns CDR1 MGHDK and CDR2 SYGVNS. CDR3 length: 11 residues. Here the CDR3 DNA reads TGTGCCAGCAGTGAATACGGGGAAGCTTTCTTT. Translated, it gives CASSEYGEAFF.

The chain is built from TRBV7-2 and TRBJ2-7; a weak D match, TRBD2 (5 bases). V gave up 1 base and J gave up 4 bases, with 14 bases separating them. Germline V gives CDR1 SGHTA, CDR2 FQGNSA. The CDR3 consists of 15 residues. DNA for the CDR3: TGTGCCAGCAGCTTAGACGGTGGGAGTGGATACGAGCAGTACTTC. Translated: CASSLDGGSGYEQYF.

The CDR3 bases are TGTGCCAGCAGTTTCCCGGGACAGGTGAGGAACTATGGCTACACCTTC. Protein: CASSFPGQVRNYGYTF. The chain has TRBV28 and TRBJ1-2; TRBD1 agrees at 8 bases. V lost 3 bases and J lost 2; bases outside the gene matches: 8. Germline V lookup: CDR1 MDHEN, CDR2 SYDVKM. This CDR3 contains 16 residues.

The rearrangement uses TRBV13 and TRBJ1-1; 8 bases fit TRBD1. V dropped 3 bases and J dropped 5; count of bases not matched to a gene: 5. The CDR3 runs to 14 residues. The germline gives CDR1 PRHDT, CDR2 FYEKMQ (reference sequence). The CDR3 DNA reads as TGTGCCAGCAGCTTGACAGGGGTAAGGACTGAAGCTTTCTTT. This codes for CASSLTGVRTEAFF.

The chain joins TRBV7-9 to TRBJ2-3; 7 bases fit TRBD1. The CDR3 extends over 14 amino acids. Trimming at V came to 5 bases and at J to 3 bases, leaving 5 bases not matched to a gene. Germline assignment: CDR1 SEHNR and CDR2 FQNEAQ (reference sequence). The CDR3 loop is CASSQPRGTDTQYF. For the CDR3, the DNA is TGTGCCAGCAGCCAACCCAGGGGGACAGATACGCAGTATTTT.